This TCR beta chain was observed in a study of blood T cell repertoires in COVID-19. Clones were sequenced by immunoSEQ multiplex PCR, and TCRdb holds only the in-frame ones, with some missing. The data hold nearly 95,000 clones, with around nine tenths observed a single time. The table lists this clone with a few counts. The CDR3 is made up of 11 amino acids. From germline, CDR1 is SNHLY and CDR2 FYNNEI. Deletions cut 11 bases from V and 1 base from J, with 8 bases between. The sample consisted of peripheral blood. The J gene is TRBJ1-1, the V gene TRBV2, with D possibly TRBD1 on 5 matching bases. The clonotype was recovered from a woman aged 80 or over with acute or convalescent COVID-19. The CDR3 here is CAAGENTEAFF. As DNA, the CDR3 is TGTGCCGCGGGGGAGAACACTGAAGCTTTCTTT.